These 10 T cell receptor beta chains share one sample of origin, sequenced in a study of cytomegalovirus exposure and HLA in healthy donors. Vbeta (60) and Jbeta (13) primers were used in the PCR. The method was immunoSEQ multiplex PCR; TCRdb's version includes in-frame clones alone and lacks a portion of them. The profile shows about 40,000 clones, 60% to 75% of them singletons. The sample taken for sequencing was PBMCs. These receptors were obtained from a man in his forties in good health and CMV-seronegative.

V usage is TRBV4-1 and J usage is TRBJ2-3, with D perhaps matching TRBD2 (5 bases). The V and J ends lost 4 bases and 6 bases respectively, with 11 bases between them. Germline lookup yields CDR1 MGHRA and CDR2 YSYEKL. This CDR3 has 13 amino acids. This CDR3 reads CASSLRAVDTQYF. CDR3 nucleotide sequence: TGCGCCAGCAGCCTCCGAGCGGTGGATACGCAGTATTTT.

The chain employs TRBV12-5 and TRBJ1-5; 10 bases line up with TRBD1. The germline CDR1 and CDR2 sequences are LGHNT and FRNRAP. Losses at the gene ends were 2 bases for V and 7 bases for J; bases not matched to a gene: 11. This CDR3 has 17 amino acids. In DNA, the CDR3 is TGTGCTAGTGGTTTGCCCCCAGGGACAGGGGAAAGGCAGCCCCAGCATTTT. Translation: CASGLPPGTGERQPQHF.

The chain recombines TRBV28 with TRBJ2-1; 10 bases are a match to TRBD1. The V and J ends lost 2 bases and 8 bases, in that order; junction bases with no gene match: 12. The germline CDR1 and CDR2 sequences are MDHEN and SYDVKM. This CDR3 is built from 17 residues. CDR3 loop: CASSLNPGTGAYDEQFF. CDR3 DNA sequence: TGTGCCAGCAGTTTAAATCCTGGGACAGGGGCGTACGATGAGCAGTTCTTC.

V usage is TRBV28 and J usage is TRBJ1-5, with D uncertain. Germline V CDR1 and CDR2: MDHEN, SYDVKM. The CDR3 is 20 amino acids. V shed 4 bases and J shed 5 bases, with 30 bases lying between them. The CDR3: CASSSPVIHRTGRGYQPQHF. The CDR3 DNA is TGTGCCAGCAGTTCCCCCGTCATCCATCGGACGGGGAGAGGTTATCAGCCCCAGCATTTT.

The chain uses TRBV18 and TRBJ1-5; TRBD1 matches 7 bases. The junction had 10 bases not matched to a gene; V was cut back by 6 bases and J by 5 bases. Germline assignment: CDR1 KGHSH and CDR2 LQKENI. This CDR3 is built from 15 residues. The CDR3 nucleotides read TGTGCCAGCTCCCAGGAGGGGGCGTTGGATCAGCCCCAGCATTTT. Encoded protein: CASSQEGALDQPQHF.

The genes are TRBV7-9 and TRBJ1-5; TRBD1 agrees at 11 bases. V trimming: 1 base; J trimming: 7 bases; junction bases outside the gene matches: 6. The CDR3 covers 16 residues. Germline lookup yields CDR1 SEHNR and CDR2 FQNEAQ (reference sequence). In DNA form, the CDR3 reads TGTGCCAGCAGCTTAGGGGGGACAGGGGGAGGCCAGCCCCAGCATTTT. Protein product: CASSLGGTGGGQPQHF.

The CDR3 DNA is TGTGCCAGCAGGAACAGGGGGGGTATCGAGCAGTACTTC. Translating gives CASRNRGGIEQYF. The chain employs TRBV6-1 and TRBJ2-7; D perhaps matches TRBD1 (8 bases). The V gene lost 6 bases and the J gene lost 6 bases, with 15 bases spanning the gap. The CDR3 is 13 residues long. Germline V gene lookup returns CDR1 MNHNS and CDR2 SASEGT.

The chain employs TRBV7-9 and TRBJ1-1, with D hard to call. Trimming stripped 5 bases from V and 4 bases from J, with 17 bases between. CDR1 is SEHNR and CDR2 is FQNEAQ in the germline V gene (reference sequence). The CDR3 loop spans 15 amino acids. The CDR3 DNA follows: TGTGCCAGCAGCGGCGCGAGGGCTCTAGGCACTGAAGCTTTCTTT. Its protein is CASSGARALGTEAFF.

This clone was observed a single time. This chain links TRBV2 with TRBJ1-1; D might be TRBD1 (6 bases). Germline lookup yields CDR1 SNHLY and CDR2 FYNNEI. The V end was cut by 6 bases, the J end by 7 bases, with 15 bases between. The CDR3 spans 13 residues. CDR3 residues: CASRLRRGLEAFF. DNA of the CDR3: TGTGCCAGCAGGCTACGGCGGGGGCTTGAAGCTTTCTTT.

CDR3 DNA sequence: TGTGCCAGCAGTTACGGGGGTAGCAATCAGCCCCAGCATTTT. Its translation is CASSYGGSNQPQHF. The J gene is TRBJ1-5, the V gene TRBV2; maybe TRBD1 (5 bases). The V end was cut by 5 bases, the J end by 0 bases, with 8 bases between. The CDR3 is 14 residues long. Germline lookup yields CDR1 SNHLY and CDR2 FYNNEI.